Sequencing of this T cell receptor (beta chain) was carried out in a study of cytomegalovirus exposure and HLA in healthy donors (dated by TCRdb to about 2017). Turning to the overall study: In an earlier analysis of approximately 500 of the donors, around 290 Gb of sequence data and 95 million to 130 million unique TCR beta sequences from roughly 200 million T cells were reported. Typing coverage differed by locus: A, B, C, DRB1 and DQB1 were typed in roughly 620-630 donors, DQA1 in around 500, DPA1 in 606, and DPB1 in 450 to 480. Donor age, sex, ethnicity and CMV serostatus were compiled together with the repertoire data. In the later analysis, no new phenotypic data were used to find candidate immune exposures; instead, reliance was placed on TCR beta sequences and their occurrence across donors. Because of strong linkage in the cohort, 5 or 6 DR-DQ haplotypes were treated as single units for association and clustering. Every repertoire in the discovery cohort had been generated on one and the same sequencing platform. The study profiled the T cell repertoires of 550 to 700 subjects by immunosequencing and related them to cytomegalovirus serostatus. In addition to the first cohort of around 670 subjects, a separate validation cohort of 100 to 150 different subjects was used. The genetic ancestry cluster associated with self-reported Caucasian donors included 65% to 90% of the 300 to 400 genotyped donors. The study aimed to test whether cataloging public T cell receptors could reveal signatures of past pathogen exposure. An earlier analysis of fewer than 700 of the donors applied high-throughput TCR beta sequencing to assess whether each TCR beta V gene segment acted as functional or pseudogenic. A later analysis re-analyzed previously published TCR beta repertoires from approximately 700 donors and added high-resolution HLA genotyping to study TCR occurrence patterns. Across 300 to 500 genotyped donors of the cohort, an average of approximately 240,000 unique TCR beta nucleotide sequences per donor were sequenced, and roughly 17% of those sequences were non-productive. To predict cytomegalovirus infection status, the study combined high-throughput TCR immunosequencing, statistical association of individual TCRs with disease status, and machine learning. About 310 gigabases of sequencing data and 70 million to 85 million unique TCR sequences were included in an early release covering roughly 600 HLA-typed donors. A later genetic analysis used genome-wide SNP genotypes for 398 of the 666 donors, treating that subset as a discovery cohort. Class I and class II HLA loci were covered by the typing at four-digit resolution.

Points the paper makes about the study in general: In a later analysis, several top co-occurrence clusters were reported to appear linked to parvovirus B19, influenza, CMV and Epstein-Barr virus. Correlated functional status among segregating V segments might be attributable to linkage disequilibrium, but an unknown experimental factor could not be ruled out. Most CMV-associated TCR beta chains appeared to be HLA-restricted in a later analysis, and the HLA associations seemed to be driven largely by CMV exposure. A later genetic analysis reported fewer N-insertions in productive TCRs among donors in an Asian-associated ancestry cluster than the approximately 700-donor mean. At a false discovery rate of 0.05, a later analysis linked 16,951 TCR beta sequences to specific HLA alleles. According to a later analysis, TCR association rates differed among HLA loci, with DRB1 alleles showing the most associated TCRs and HLA-C alleles showing the fewest. In both the original and validation cohorts, the classifier was reported to diagnose cytomegalovirus status with high specificity and sensitivity. Because counts were too low, about 18 rarely observed V segments, including chromosome 9 orphons, were left out of the earlier analysis of 500 to 650 of the donors. While some public TCRs were present in many individuals, most TCR sequences turned up only very rarely across donors. Compared with equally common non-associated chains, HLA-associated TCR beta chains in a later analysis were more clonally expanded and had lower generation probabilities. The sequencing pipeline was judged likely to have produced a cluster of highly shared sequence variants as a technical artifact. A further reported finding was that TCR beta sequences accurately predicted the HLA-A and HLA-B alleles for most subjects in the first cohort. A total of 164 TCR beta chains were listed by the study as associated with cytomegalovirus. Some IMGT-functional V segments, including TRBV6-2 and TRBV6-3, could not be distinguished by the 87-base-pair reads and were therefore excluded. An association between a missense DCLRE1C variant and V-gene and J-gene trimming of TCR beta chains was found in a later genetic analysis and replicated in an independent cohort. Because some donors lacked HLA typing at each locus, the association tests relied only on the typed subset. Immune exposure information for the cohort was limited to CMV serostatus. Only TCR beta chains were sequenced in this cohort, and the absence of alpha or paired-chain data limited detectable features. Presence/absence analyses assumed roughly uniform sequencing depth across donors, an assumption that may not hold. In vitro tests confirmed that three of the cytomegalovirus-associated TCR beta chains recognize cytomegalovirus antigens. It was suggested by the authors that the approach could potentially be generalized to other disease states and immunological phenotypes. Assigning TCR associations to individual alleles was difficult when HLA alleles, especially DR and DQ, strongly co-occurred. In an earlier analysis of roughly 500 of the donors, most TCR beta V segments appeared in productive rearrangements about 90% or about 30% of the time, broadly matching IMGT annotations.

Library prep was done by the immunoSEQ multiplex PCR assay. For the multiplex PCR, a mixture combining 60 forward primers for TCR Vbeta segments and 13 reverse primers for TCR Jbeta segments was used. The CDR3 region of rearranged TCR beta genes was amplified from genomic DNA with a multiplex PCR assay. The Illumina HiSeq System was used to sequence the amplified TCR beta libraries as 87-base-pair reads. On the authors' methods: A later analysis tallied 80 million to 95 million unique TCR beta chains across the 700 or so repertoires, and about 10 million of those chains were shared by two or more donors. Raw reads were error-corrected and collapsed into unique sequences by a nearest-neighbor algorithm in which closely related sequences were merged to remove PCR and sequencing errors. CDR3 sequences were aligned to IMGT reference sequences to assign V, D and J gene segments. For a sequence to be retained, a match of at least six nucleotides to both a V gene segment and a J gene segment was required. A rearrangement counted as productive if the CDR3 had no stop codons and remained in frame with V and J, and every other rearrangement counted as non-productive. CDR3 was defined by IMGT convention, running from the second conserved V-encoded cysteine to the conserved J-encoded phenylalanine. Sequences without an unambiguous match to a single V gene segment were excluded from the earlier analysis of several hundred of the donors. In an earlier analysis of almost 600 of the donors, a V segment was called functional when productive rearrangements were above 56.7%, and segregating when the standard deviation between donors exceeded 5%. A statistical classification framework was developed to diagnose cytomegalovirus status using the catalog of TCR beta chain sequences. In a later analysis, TCR nucleotide sequences were compared against IMGT/GENE-DB human TR gene sequences so that V and J genes could be assigned. Using the TCRdist pipeline, a later analysis assigned CDR3 sequences along with most-parsimonious VDJ recombination scenarios. In a later analysis, every TCR beta chain was defined by the combination of its CDR3 amino acid sequence and its V-gene family, and reads without a unique V-gene family were dropped. In a later analysis, around 650 highly shared, low-generation-probability nucleotide sequences were removed to address suspected cross-contamination and a sequencing artifact. A later analysis calculated a clonal expansion index for each public chain from normalized within-repertoire ranks of inferred template counts. A later analysis computed generation probabilities with a VDJ recombination model fitted to out-of-frame rearrangements, and checked the results against IGoR. A later analysis scored TCR-TCR, TCR-HLA and TCR-CMV co-occurrence with hypergeometric tests, applying a repertoire-size bias correction to TCR pairs. In a later analysis, false discovery rates were estimated by permuting HLA or CMV assignments 20 times. In a later analysis, co-occurring TCRs were grouped using DBSCAN, with TCRdist sequence similarity added in when clustering inside HLA-allele-positive subsets. Repertoires with fewer than 30,000 or more than 120,000 public chains were left out of co-occurrence clustering, as were four to six repertoires with anomalous nucleotide sharing. In TCRdb, the immuneACCESS table is reduced to in-frame sequences with V and J assigned. These tables do not hold every clone; where another copy was compared, an unresolved V gene accounts for under half, and the others remain unexplained. V and J calls and clone size come straight from that table; D and trimming were deduced from the DNA. Here the sample has roughly 110,000 clones; roughly 82% occur a single time. Roughly 1.5% of the sample is taken by the ten largest.

The cohort was made up of approximately 670 healthy bone marrow donors. At the time of sampling, all cohort members were nominally healthy, though unrecorded immune exposures were likely present. The donor was CMV seronegative and was included in the group of several hundred seronegative cohort members. A peripheral blood sample was provided by each donor, and peripheral blood mononuclear cells were used for TCR beta sequencing. Genomic DNA extraction from the blood cell samples was performed with the Qiagen DNeasy Blood Extraction Kit. A note on this clone: No cognate antigen has been identified for it. The sample holds no much larger clone one base away, and base qualities are not on file.

V loses 4 bases, J loses 2 bases, and the germline ends lie 13 bases apart. Counted from cysteine to phenylalanine, this CDR3 has 15 amino acids. Only the CDR3 DNA is retained, 45 bases long and in frame from the first base. CDR1 SGDLS and CDR2 YYNGEE were looked up in the germline V gene. Specimen: PBMCs. The sequence derives from a man aged 45 to 65 in good health and CMV-seronegative. The chain is encoded by TRBV9 joined to TRBJ1-3, and the D gene may be TRBD1, 6 bases matching. The CDR3 loop reads CASSPWTATGNTIYF. The DNA is TGTGCCAGCAGCCCTTGGACAGCAACTGGAAACACCATATATTTT.